Below are 14 T cell receptor beta chains sequenced from a single sample in a study of human T cells and chemical hapten exposure. TCRdb independently ran MiXCR on the RACE reads; one entry per CDR3 protein. The sample contains roughly 120,000 distinct CDR3 sequences, about 12% of which appear only once. Time point given: patch test 1, 2 weeks after DPC sensitization. Treatment reported: therapeutic diphenylcyclopropenone sensitization with weekly scalp DPC. The sample consisted of whole blood, taken in connection with sensitization to the hapten diphenylcyclopropenone (DPC). The receptor set was obtained from a woman between 50 and 59 years old with alopecia areata. Some clones in this sample may be carry-over from other donors' samples.

This clonotype has at least ten counts. The V and J genes are TRBV29-1 and TRBJ1-1; the D is unclear. Germline V CDR1 and CDR2: SQVTM, ANQGSEA. Trimming removed 3 bases from V and 1 base from J, with 12 bases in between. The CDR3 is 14 residues long. CDR3 sequence: CSVDSPLGNTEAFF. CDR3 DNA: TGCAGCGTTGATTCCCCCTTGGGGAACACTGAAGCTTTCTTT.

This clonotype has ten or more counts. Written as DNA, the CDR3 is TGCAGCGTTGATCGTCGGAACACTGAAGCTTTCTTT. This codes for CSVDRRNTEAFF. V is TRBV29-1 and J is TRBJ1-1; unclear D gene. With 3 bases removed from V and 1 base from J, the gap between germline ends came to 6 bases. The CDR3 extends over 12 amino acids. CDR1 SQVTM and CDR2 ANQGSEA come from the germline V gene.

This clonotype showed up just a few times. This chain connects TRBV29-1 to TRBJ2-3; possible D gene TRBD2, 5 bases. CDR3 length equals 14 residues. Germline values: CDR1 SQVTM, CDR2 ANQGSEA. V dropped 7 bases and J dropped 0 bases, with 14 bases sitting between them. CDR3 residues: CSADGGSSTDTQYF. CDR3 in DNA: TGCAGCGCGGACGGAGGATCTAGCACAGATACGCAGTATTTT.

This clonotype showed up just a few times. J is TRBJ1-2 and V is TRBV6-5; the D is unclear. The germline V and J ends were trimmed by 2 bases and 2 bases, with 9 bases remaining between them. This CDR3 is built from 14 residues. Germline loops: CDR1 MNHEY, CDR2 SVGAGI. The CDR3 nucleotides read TGTGCCAGCAGTTACGTAGGAGAGAACTATGGCTACACCTTC. This gives the protein CASSYVGENYGYTF.

This clonotype was seen a few times. The chain is built from TRBV7-9 and TRBJ2-5, with 8 nucleotides matching TRBD1. The germline V gene has CDR1 SEHNR and CDR2 FQNEAQ (reference sequence). The length of the CDR3 is 16 residues. Trimming at V came to 1 base and at J to 1 base, leaving 5 bases not matched to a gene. The CDR3 spells CASSLVGQEGQETQYF. CDR3 DNA sequence: TGTGCCAGCAGCTTAGTGGGACAGGAGGGCCAAGAGACCCAGTACTTC.

The chain carries TRBV10-3 and TRBJ2-1; D unresolved. V was trimmed by 4 bases and J by 9 bases, leaving 10 bases between them. CDR3 size: 12 residues. CDR1 ENHRY and CDR2 SYGVKD come from the germline V gene. The CDR3 DNA follows: TGTGCCATCAGTGGAGGAAATGGTGAGCAGTTCTTC. It specifies CAISGGNGEQFF.

This clonotype was detected many times. The J gene is TRBJ2-1, the V gene TRBV3-1; 12 positions agree with TRBD2. CDR1 and CDR2 (germline): LGHDT, YNNKEL (reference sequence). V shed 4 bases and J 9 bases; nucleotides not matched to a gene: 10. This CDR3 has 16 amino acids. CDR3 DNA sequence: TGTGCCAGCAGCCTCTGGACTAGCGGGGCGGACGCTGAGCAGTTCTTC. The encoded protein is CASSLWTSGADAEQFF.

This chain uses TRBV2 with TRBJ2-1; no definite D call. The CDR3 has 13 amino acids. V dropped 7 bases and J dropped 1 base, with 8 bases sitting between them. The germline CDR1 and CDR2 sequences are SNHLY and FYNNEI. CDR3 nucleotide sequence: TGTGCCAGCAATCTTGGTTCCTACAATGAGCAGTTCTTC. Protein product: CASNLGSYNEQFF.

To note about this clonotype: A much larger clonotype is one base distant, so this may be a read error. The chain is built from TRBV28 and TRBJ2-7, with D possibly being TRBD1 (6 bases). Trimming pared 5 bases from V and 4 bases from J, leaving 9 bases between. This CDR3 contains 12 residues. Germline V lookup: CDR1 MDHEN, CDR2 SYDVKM. In DNA, the CDR3 is TGTGCCAGCAGTACACAGGGTTACGAGCAGTACTTC. Translated, it gives CASSTQGYEQYF.

This clonotype was seen more than once but under ten times. The gene calls are TRBV27 and TRBJ1-2; a weak D match, TRBD1 (6 bases). The germline V gene encodes CDR1 MNHEY and CDR2 SMNVEV (reference sequence). Trimming pared 5 bases from V and 3 bases from J, leaving 10 bases between. CDR3 length: 13 amino acids. As DNA, the CDR3 is TGTGCCAGCAGTGTGGACAGTGACTATGGCTACACCTTC. It specifies CASSVDSDYGYTF.

This chain uses TRBV3-1 with TRBJ1-5; D gene uncertain. Trimming took 3 bases from V and 4 from J, leaving 7 bases between them. Germline V gene sequence: CDR1 LGHDT, CDR2 YNNKEL (reference sequence). This CDR3 spans 13 amino acids. The CDR3 bases are TGTGCCAGCAGCCACCTTCGGAATCAGCCCCAGCATTTT. Its translation is CASSHLRNQPQHF. Together with reference TRBV3-1 and TRBJ1-5, the CDR3 gives the full variable domain: DTAVSQTPKYLVTQMGNDKSIKCEQNLGHDTMYWYKQDSKKFLKIMFSYNNKELIINETVPNRFSPKSPDKAHLNLHINSLELGDSAVYFCASSHLRNQPQHFGDGTRLSIL.

This clonotype was seen at least ten times. V is TRBV7-9 and J is TRBJ1-1; D unclear. Deletions cut 3 bases from V and 7 bases from J, with 6 bases between. The CDR3 totals 11 residues. Germline V gives CDR1 SEHNR, CDR2 FQNEAQ (reference sequence). CDR3 DNA: TGTGCCAGCAGCTTTGAATTTGAAGCTTTCTTT. Translating gives CASSFEFEAFF.

This clonotype was counted many times. V is TRBV7-2 and J is TRBJ1-5; D gene ambiguous. Per the germline V gene, CDR1 is SGHTA and CDR2 is FQGNSA. Trimming took off 2 bases at V and 5 bases at J, with 7 bases between the two ends. The CDR3 consists of 13 residues. CDR3: CASSLIRYQPQHF. The CDR3 coding sequence is TGTGCCAGCAGCTTAATTAGGTATCAGCCCCAGCATTTT.

In this sample, this clonotype turned up many times. CDR3 sequence (DNA): TGCAGCGTTGACCCCACAGGGGTACAAGAGACCCAGTACTTC. It specifies CSVDPTGVQETQYF. The chain recombines TRBV29-1 with TRBJ2-5, with 7 bases that match TRBD1. The CDR3 length is 14 residues. The V gene end was trimmed by 3 bases and the J gene end by 2 bases; junction bases not matched to a gene: 6. The V gene's germline CDR1 is SQVTM and CDR2 ANQGSEA. Full variable domain (missing parts from reference TRBV29-1 and TRBJ2-5): SAVISQKPSRDICQRGTSLTIQCQVDSQVTMMFWYRQQPGQSLTLIATANQGSEATYESGFVIDKFPISRPNLTFSTLTVSNMSPEDSSIYLCSVDPTGVQETQYFGPGTRLLVL.